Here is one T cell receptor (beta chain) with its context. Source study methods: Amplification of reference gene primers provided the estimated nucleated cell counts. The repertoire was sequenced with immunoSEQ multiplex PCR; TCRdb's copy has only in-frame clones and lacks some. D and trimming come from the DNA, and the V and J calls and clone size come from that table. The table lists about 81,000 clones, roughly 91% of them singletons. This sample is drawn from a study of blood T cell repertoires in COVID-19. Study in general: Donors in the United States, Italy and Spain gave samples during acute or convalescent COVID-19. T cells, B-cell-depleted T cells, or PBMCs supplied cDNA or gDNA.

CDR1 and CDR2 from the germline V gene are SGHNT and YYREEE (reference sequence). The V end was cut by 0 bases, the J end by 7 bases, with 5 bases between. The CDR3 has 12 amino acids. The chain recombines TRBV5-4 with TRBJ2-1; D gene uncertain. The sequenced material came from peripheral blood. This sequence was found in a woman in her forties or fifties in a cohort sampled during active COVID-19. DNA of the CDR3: TGTGCCAGCAGCTTGGGAGCGAATGAGCAGTTCTTC. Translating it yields CASSLGANEQFF.